One and the same sample provided the 30 T cell receptor beta chains below, sequenced in a study of tumor and adjacent non-tumor tissue in lung cancer. A modified ARM-PCR protocol with three rounds of nested PCR amplified TCRbeta. Via MiXCR, TCRdb re-called the multiplex PCR reads, giving one row per CDR3 protein. The sample lists roughly 140,000 distinct CDR3 sequences, approximately 66% seen once, with approximately 18% in the top ten. This sample's RNA came from whole unsorted tissue. The sequencing sample was made of lung tumor tissue. Source of these receptors: a man in his 60s with small cell lung cancer.

On this clonotype itself: The junction differs from germline at one of its ends, possibly a read error. This sequence joins TRBV12-3 or TRBV12-4 and TRBJ2-2, with D possibly TRBD2 on 6 matching bases. The CDR3 is 16 residues long. The CDR3: CASKIAGTSNTRELFF. CDR3 bases: TGTGCCAGCAAAATAGCCGGGACTTCGAACACCCGGGAGCTGTTTTTT.

Comment on this clonotype: No conserved phenylalanine or tryptophan is present at the end of the CDR3, so a read error is the likely explanation. The chain is built from TRBV11-2 and TRBJ2-7; D uncertain. The CDR3 consists of 13 residues. CDR1 and CDR2 from the germline V gene are SGHAT and FQNNGV. CDR3 loop: CVSSLSLSYEQYI. The CDR3 coding sequence is TGTGTCAGCAGCTTAAGTCTCTCCTACGAGCAGTACATC.

This clonotype appeared a few times. A much larger clone differs by one base, so this may be a read error. The chain links TRBV7-9 to TRBJ2-3, with D hard to call. The CDR3 has 12 amino acids. Trimming took off 5 bases at V and 6 bases at J, with 9 bases between the two ends. Germline V gives CDR1 SEHNR, CDR2 FQNEAQ (reference sequence). The CDR3 loop reads CASSGSVDTQYF. In DNA form, the CDR3 reads TGTGCCAGCAGCGGCTCCGTCGATACGCAGTATTTT.

This clonotype was observed a single time. One end of the junction varies from germline; a read error may be responsible. V gene TRBV4-1 combines with J gene TRBJ1-1, with D perhaps TRBD1 (6 bases). This CDR3 region has 16 residues. Germline V CDR1 and CDR2: MGHRA, YSYEKL. The DNA for the CDR3 is TGTGCCAGCAGCCAAGATCTATACAGGGTCGGCTCTGAAGCTTTCTTT. Translated, it gives CASSQDLYRVGSEAFF.

This clonotype has a count of ten or more. A much bigger clone sits one base away, suggesting this may be a read error. The V gene is TRBV7-9, the J gene TRBJ2-5; D is uncertain. V was cut by 4 bases and J by 0 bases, with 0 bases left in between. Germline assignment: CDR1 SEHNR and CDR2 FQNEAQ (reference sequence). This CDR3 is built from 11 residues. The CDR3 is CASSYQETQYF. The DNA of the CDR3 is TGTGCCAGCAGCTACCAAGAGACCCAGTACTTC.

In regard to this clonotype: A read error may explain this, as a much larger clone is one base away. The chain joins TRBV6-1 to TRBJ1-1; D gene ambiguous. CDR1 and CDR2 (germline): MNHNS, SASEGT. The CDR3 totals 14 residues. The CDR3 region has the DNA TGTGCCAGCAGCCGCCGAACCTTGAACGCTGAAGCTTTCTTT. This sequence encodes CASSRRTLNAEAFF.

About this clonotype itself: One end of the junction varies from germline; a read error may be responsible. The V and J genes are TRBV5-4 and TRBJ2-2, with D maybe TRBD1 (6 bases). The CDR3 extends over 15 amino acids. Germline V gene data show CDR1 as SGHNT and CDR2 as YYREEE (reference sequence). In DNA form, the CDR3 reads TGTGCCAGCAGCTTGGCTAGCAGGGGCACCGGGGAACTGTTATTT. This gives the protein CASSLASRGTGELLF. Using reference TRBV5-4 and TRBJ2-2 for the parts outside the CDR3, the full variable domain is ETGVTQSPTHLIKTRGQQVTLRCSSQSGHNTVSWYQQALGQGPQFIFQYYREEENGRGNFPPRFSGLQFPNYSSELNVNALELDDSALYLCASSLASRGTGELLFGEGSRLTVL.

As regards this clonotype: The junction and the germline gene differ at one end; a read error may be behind it. The V and J genes are TRBV11-3 and TRBJ2-2; D might be TRBD2 (5 bases). Germline V gene data show CDR1 as SGHNT and CDR2 as YENEEA. The CDR3 runs 16 residues. The DNA for the CDR3 is TGTGCCAGCAGCCCTGGCCTATTTTGTGGCACCGGGGAGCTGGTTTTT. This translates into CASSPGLFCGTGELVF. The full variable domain, with the rest looked up from reference TRBV11-3 and TRBJ2-2, is EAGVVQSPRYKIIEKKQPVAFWCNPISGHNTLYWYLQNLGQGPELLIRYENEEAVDDSQLPKDRFSAERLKGVDSTLKIQPAELGDSAVYLCASSPGLFCGTGELVFGEGSRLTVL.

Only one count was recorded for this clonotype. The chain uses TRBV6-5 and TRBJ1-1; TRBD1 matches at 7 bases. Germline loops: CDR1 MNHEY, CDR2 SVGAGI. The CDR3 is made up of 14 amino acids. The DNA for the CDR3 is TGTGTTAGCAGTCATAGGGGGCTAGAGACTGAAGCTTTCTTT. This codes for CVSSHRGLETEAFF.

This clonotype was seen more than once but under ten times. The chain recombines TRBV6-5 with TRBJ2-2; TRBD1 might be the D (6 bases). V was clipped by 7 bases and J by 6 bases, with 18 bases between them. The CDR3 contains 15 residues. In germline, CDR1 is MNHEY, CDR2 SVGAGI. The CDR3 spells CASTLSGAVPGELFF. CDR3 bases: TGTGCCAGCACTCTCTCAGGGGCTGTCCCCGGGGAGCTGTTTTTT.

At least ten counts were recorded for this clonotype. The chain uses TRBV20-1 and TRBJ2-1, with no clear D. This CDR3 has 13 amino acids. Germline V gene lookup returns CDR1 DFQATT and CDR2 SNEGSKA (reference sequence). The ends were cut back, 6 bases at V and 3 bases at J, with 12 bases in the middle. CDR3 protein: CSARTPGYNEQFF. The CDR3 bases are TGCAGTGCGAGGACCCCGGGCTACAATGAGCAGTTCTTC.

Details on this clonotype: The conserved final phenylalanine or tryptophan is absent from the CDR3, which likely points to a read error. This rearrangement joins TRBV11-2 to TRBJ1-1; D gene uncertain. The germline V gene has CDR1 SGHAT and CDR2 FQNNGV. The CDR3 runs to 14 residues. The CDR3 spells CASIYGRLNTEAFI. The CDR3 region has the DNA TGTGCCAGCATCTATGGGCGATTGAATACTGAAGCTTTCATT.

Comment on this clonotype: A much larger clone lies one base from this, so it may be a read error. The genes are TRBV20-1 and TRBJ2-7, with 8 bases aligning to TRBD2. Trimming at V came to 3 bases and at J to 6 bases, leaving 7 bases not matched to a gene. The germline gives CDR1 DFQATT, CDR2 SNEGSKA (reference sequence). The CDR3 totals 13 residues. As DNA, the CDR3 is TGCAGTGCTAGCGGTAGCGGGAACTTCGAGCAGTACTTC. This gives the protein CSASGSGNFEQYF.

The gene calls are TRBV29-1 and TRBJ2-1; TRBD2 aligns across 11 bases. This CDR3 contains 15 residues. Germline V CDR1 and CDR2: SQVTM, ANQGSEA. The CDR3 bases are TGCAGGGTGGAACTAGCGGGAGTTTCGTCCAATGAGCAGTTCTTC. This encodes CRVELAGVSSNEQFF.

A word on this clonotype: This CDR3 is missing its conserved last phenylalanine or tryptophan, likely due to a read error. V is TRBV20-1 and J is TRBJ2-7; D might be TRBD2 (5 bases). There are 14 residues in the CDR3. The germline V gene encodes CDR1 DFQATT and CDR2 SNEGSKA (reference sequence). Trimming cost V 0 bases and J 4 bases, with 13 bases left between them. The CDR3 sequence: CSARDTRATYEQYL. In DNA form, the CDR3 reads TGCAGTGCTAGAGATACGAGGGCGACTTACGAGCAGTACTTA.

Concerning this clonotype itself: A junction end diverges from the germline sequence, so it may reflect a read error. J is TRBJ2-5 and V is TRBV6-6; 8 nucleotides match TRBD2. The CDR3 length is 12 residues. Germline V gene sequence: CDR1 MNHNY, CDR2 SVGAGI (reference sequence). CDR3 amino acids: CTSGGVAEAQYF. CDR3 DNA: TGTACCAGCGGGGGAGTAGCGGAGGCCCAGTACTTC.

The chain is built from TRBV6-5 and TRBJ2-2; the match to TRBD2 covers 8 bases. V gave up 4 bases and J gave up 7 bases; unmatched junction bases: 5. Germline CDR1 and CDR2: MNHEY and SVGAGI. CDR3 length: 14 amino acids. The CDR3 reads CASSSTSADGELFF. The CDR3 nucleotides read TGTGCCAGCAGTTCGACTAGCGCGGACGGGGAGCTGTTTTTT.

A note on this clonotype: The junction differs from germline at one of its ends, possibly a read error. This chain links TRBV5-4 with TRBJ1-2; D is uncertain. Germline CDR1 reads SGHNT; CDR2 reads YYREEE (reference sequence). The CDR3 has 16 amino acids. The CDR3 DNA follows: TGTGCCAGCAGCGGACCTTTAGGCGGCAGCAACTATGGCTATACCTTC. Translated, it gives CASSGPLGGSNYGYTF.

Concerning this clonotype itself: A junction end diverges from the germline sequence, so it may reflect a read error. The CDR3 protein is CSVKEGGNEKLFF. CDR3 coding DNA: TGCAGTGTTAAAGAGGGAGGGAATGAAAAACTGTTTTTC. The rearrangement links TRBV20-1 to TRBJ1-4; no clear D. This CDR3 is 13 amino acids long. Germline V CDR1 and CDR2: DFQATT, SNEGSKA (reference sequence).

Points on this clonotype: The junction and the germline gene differ at one end; a read error may be behind it. DNA of the CDR3: TGTGCCATCAGTCCGACTAGCGGCGCGTTGGAGACCCAGTACTTC. As protein: CAISPTSGALETQYF. The chain links TRBV12-3 or TRBV12-4 to TRBJ2-5; TRBD2 aligns across 9 bases. CDR3 length equals 15 residues.

The J gene is TRBJ2-7, the V gene TRBV12-3 or TRBV12-4; D is unresolved. V shed 5 bases and J shed 2 bases, with 10 bases lying between them. This CDR3 comprises 13 residues. The CDR3 DNA reads TGTGCCAGCAGTAAAGGATCCGCCTACGAGCAGTACGTC. Translation: CASSKGSAYEQYV.

Points on this clonotype: Germline is not matched at one junction end, which may reflect a read error. V and J are TRBV11-1 and TRBJ2-7; D is perhaps TRBD2 (6 bases). Germline V gives CDR1 SGHAT, CDR2 FQDESV (reference sequence). The CDR3 is made up of 16 amino acids. CDR3 bases: TGTGCCAGCAGCTACCTCTCTTCAGGGACTGCGTACGAGCAGAACTTC. Amino acid sequence: CASSYLSSGTAYEQNF. The complete variable domain, with remaining parts taken from reference TRBV11-1 and TRBJ2-7, reads EAEVAQSPRYKITEKSQAVAFWCDPISGHATLYWYRQILGQGPELLVQFQDESVVDDSQLPKDRFSAERLKGVDSTLKIQPAELGDSAMYLCASSYLSSGTAYEQNFGPGTRLTVT.

Only a few counts were recorded for this clonotype. One junction end disagrees with the germline gene, perhaps due to a read error. This rearrangement joins TRBV20-1 to TRBJ2-1; 10 bases line up with TRBD2. The germline CDR1 and CDR2 sequences are DFQATT and SNEGSKA (reference sequence). The CDR3 extends over 15 amino acids. The CDR3 reads CSALLAGVGYNERFF. The CDR3 DNA reads TGCAGTGCTCTGCTAGCGGGAGTTGGCTACAATGAGCGGTTCTTC.

At least ten counts were recorded for this clonotype. The chain combines TRBV7-8 with TRBJ2-5, with 11 bases matching TRBD2. The junction had 5 bases not matched to a gene; V was cut back by 5 bases and J by 0 bases. Germline CDR1 reads SGHVS; CDR2 reads FQNEAQ. The CDR3 totals 16 residues. CDR3 region: CASSPRTSGYQETQYF. The CDR3 DNA reads TGTGCCAGCAGCCCAAGGACTAGCGGGTACCAAGAGACCCAGTACTTC. The variable domain in full, completed from reference TRBV7-8 and TRBJ2-5, reads GAGVSQSPRYKVAKRGQDVALRCDPISGHVSLFWYQQALGQGPEFLTYFQNEAQLDKSGLPSDRFFAERPEGSVSTLKIQRTQQEDSAVYLCASSPRTSGYQETQYFGPGTRLLVL.

In this sample, this clonotype turned up once. This may come from a read error, since a much larger clone is one base off. The chain uses TRBV28 and TRBJ2-1; no definite D call. CDR3 length: 16 amino acids. CDR1 and CDR2 from the germline V gene are MDHEN and SYDVKM. The CDR3 sequence is CASTPRVSSRTNEQLF. Here the CDR3 DNA reads TGTGCCAGCACCCCAAGGGTTTCGTCCAGAACCAATGAGCAGTTATTC.

The V and J genes are TRBV11-3 and TRBJ2-3; TRBD1 is a possible D gene (6 bases). Germline V gene data show CDR1 as SGHNT and CDR2 as YENEEA. The CDR3 spans 13 residues. V was shortened by 9 bases and J by 3 bases, with 13 bases between the two germline ends. In DNA, the CDR3 is TGTGCCAGGAGCACCAGGGGTACAGATACGCAGTATTTT. It codes for CARSTRGTDTQYF.

The V call is TRBV20-1, the J call TRBJ1-2, with D hard to call. Looked up from germline, CDR1 is DFQATT and CDR2 is SNEGSKA (reference sequence). The CDR3 is 14 amino acids. The V and J ends lost 4 bases and 4 bases respectively, with 16 bases between them. This CDR3 reads CSATTPRPFYGYTF. The CDR3 coding sequence is TGCAGTGCTACCACTCCAAGGCCATTCTATGGCTACACCTTC.

In this sample, this clonotype turned up once. Since the CDR3 does not end with the conserved phenylalanine or tryptophan, this likely comes from a read error. The V call is TRBV5-4, the J call TRBJ2-2; 9 nucleotides match TRBD1. Germline CDR1 is SGHNT and CDR2 is YYREEE (reference sequence). The CDR3 extends over 17 amino acids. CDR3 bases: TGTGTCAGCAGCTTGCAACCGGGACAGGGTAGCACCGGGGAGCTGTTTTCT. It codes for CVSSLQPGQGSTGELFS.

As concerns this clonotype: One junction end does not reproduce the germline sequence, and a read error may be involved. J is TRBJ2-3 and V is TRBV11-2; D not certain. The germline gives CDR1 SGHAT, CDR2 FQNNGV. This CDR3 comprises 13 residues. Here the CDR3 DNA reads TGTTCCAGCAGCCTCGAGGTGTCAGATACGCAGTATTTT. It yields the protein CSSSLEVSDTQYF.

For this clonotype: One base away lies a much larger clone, so this may be a sequencing read error. This chain uses TRBV7-9 with TRBJ1-2; D gene ambiguous. V shed 2 bases and J shed 7 bases, with 8 bases lying between them. This CDR3 comprises 12 residues. Germline CDR1 is SEHNR and CDR2 is FQNEAQ (reference sequence). The DNA for the CDR3 is TGTGCCAGCAGCTTAAAACGGGCTGGCTACACCTTC. It encodes CASSLKRAGYTF.